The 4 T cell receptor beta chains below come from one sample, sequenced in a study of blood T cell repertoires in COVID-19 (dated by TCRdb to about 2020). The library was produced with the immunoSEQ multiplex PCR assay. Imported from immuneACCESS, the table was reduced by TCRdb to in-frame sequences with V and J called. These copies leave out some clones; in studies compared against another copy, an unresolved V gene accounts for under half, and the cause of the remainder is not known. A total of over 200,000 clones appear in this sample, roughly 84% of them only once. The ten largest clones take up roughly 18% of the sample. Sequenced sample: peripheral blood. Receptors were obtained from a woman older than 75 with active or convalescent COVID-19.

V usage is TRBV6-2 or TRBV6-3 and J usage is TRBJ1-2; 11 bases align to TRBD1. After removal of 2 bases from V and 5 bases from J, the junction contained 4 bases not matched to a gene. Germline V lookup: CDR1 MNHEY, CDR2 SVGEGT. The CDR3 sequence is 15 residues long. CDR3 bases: TGTGCCAGCAGTTACCCGGGACAGGGGGTTTATGGCTACACCTTC. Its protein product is CASSYPGQGVYGYTF.

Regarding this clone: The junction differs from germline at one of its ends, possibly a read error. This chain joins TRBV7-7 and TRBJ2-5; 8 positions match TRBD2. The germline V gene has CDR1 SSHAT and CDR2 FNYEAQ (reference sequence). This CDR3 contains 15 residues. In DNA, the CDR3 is TGTGCTAGCAGCCGAACGGGGGGGCTGATTGAGACCCAGTACTTC. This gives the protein CASSRTGGLIETQYF.

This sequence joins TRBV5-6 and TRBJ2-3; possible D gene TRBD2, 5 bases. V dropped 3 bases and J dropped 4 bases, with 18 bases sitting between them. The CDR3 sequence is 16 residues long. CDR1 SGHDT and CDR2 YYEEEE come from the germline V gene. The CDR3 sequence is CASSSFSELAADTQYF. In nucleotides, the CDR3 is TGTGCCAGCAGCTCTTTCTCCGAGCTAGCCGCAGATACGCAGTATTTT.

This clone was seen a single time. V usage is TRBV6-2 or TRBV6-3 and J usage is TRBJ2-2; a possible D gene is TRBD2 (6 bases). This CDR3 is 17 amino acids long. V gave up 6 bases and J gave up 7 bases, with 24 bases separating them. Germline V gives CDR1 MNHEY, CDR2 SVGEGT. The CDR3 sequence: CASSAALEGRFNGELFF. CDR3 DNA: TGTGCCAGCAGCGCCGCTTTAGAGGGGAGGTTTAACGGGGAGCTGTTTTTT.